The entry that follows covers one T cell receptor beta chain sequence. These data come from a study of blood T cell repertoires in COVID-19. Study context: There were acute and convalescent COVID-19 samples, and they came from the United States, Italy and Spain. From T cells, B-cell-depleted T cells, or PBMCs came the material, which was cDNA or gDNA.

Participants in the exposed group had met a COVID-19 case in the 2 weeks before joining the study. V shed 3 bases, J shed 6 bases, and the junction held 7 bases outside the gene matches. The CDR3 length is 15 residues. CDR1 and CDR2 (germline): MNHEY, SMNVEV (reference sequence). Original handling: Reference gene primer amplification gave estimated nucleated cell counts. Profiling relied on immunoSEQ multiplex PCR, and the TCRdb table lists in-frame clones only, not all of them. V and J calls and clone size are those listed in that table; D and trimming were worked out from the DNA. The sample consists of 250,000 or so clones, 90% of them appearing once.

Sequencing input: PBMCs or T cells enriched from blood (not recorded which). The sequence came from a man over 45 who had been exposed to COVID-19. The V gene is TRBV27, the J gene TRBJ1-4; 7 nucleotides match TRBD1. The CDR3, as DNA: TGTGCCAGCAGTTTCCGACAGGGTTGGGATGAAAAACTGTTTTTT. It specifies CASSFRQGWDEKLFF.